This T cell receptor beta chain was observed in a study of cytomegalovirus exposure and HLA in healthy donors. Researchers ran the PCR with 60 Vbeta and 13 Jbeta primers. Clones were read by immunoSEQ multiplex PCR, and TCRdb kept only the in-frame ones, dropping some. In the table there are 200,000 or so clones, approximately 85% of which are singletons. Study-level points and caveats: Listed as cytomegalovirus-associated were 150 to 200 TCR beta chains. V- and J-gene trimming in TCR beta was tied to a missense DCLRE1C variant by an analysis performed later.

Details on this clone: Its antigen is still unknown.

The sample comprised PBMCs. The origin of this receptor is a woman aged 50 to 60 in good health and CMV-seropositive.

The CDR3 nucleotides are TGCGCCAGCAGCCAGGCAGGGGGCATCGCAGATACGCAGTATTTT. The encoded protein is CASSQAGGIADTQYF. The chain has TRBV4-1 and TRBJ2-3, with TRBD1 identical over 8 bases. The CDR3 loop spans 15 amino acids. CDR1 is MGHRA and CDR2 is YSYEKL in the germline V gene. With V trimmed by 3 bases and J by 4 bases, 6 bases remained unmatched.